This TCR beta chain was captured by sequencing in a study of blood T cell repertoires in COVID-19. Clones were read by immunoSEQ multiplex PCR, and TCRdb kept only the in-frame ones, dropping some. This sample yields fewer than 300,000 clones, of which 88% are seen a single time; under 4.5% belongs to the top ten. V shed 0 bases and J shed 1 base, with 3 bases lying between them. CDR1 LNHNV and CDR2 YYDKDF come from the germline V gene (reference sequence). The CDR3 has 13 residues. The sample consisted of peripheral blood. This sequence joins TRBV15 and TRBJ1-2; D gene uncertain. The TCR sequence derives from a man in his sixties who had recovered from COVID-19. The CDR3 sequence is CATSRDGNYGYTF. CDR3 DNA: TGTGCCACCAGCAGAGACGGTAACTATGGCTACACCTTC.